This T cell receptor (beta chain) appears in the sequencing data of a study of cytomegalovirus exposure and HLA in healthy donors. Study observations and caveats: Cytomegalovirus association was listed for approximately 150 TCR beta chains.

About this clone: The antigen remains undetermined.

Trimming at V came to 3 bases and at J to 3 bases, leaving 1 base not matched to a gene. Germline V lookup: CDR1 MGHRA, CDR2 YSYEKL. The CDR3 covers 15 residues. The table came from immunoSEQ multiplex PCR; TCRdb's copy has only in-frame clones and leaves some out. Altogether hundreds of thousands of clones are present, less than 90% being singletons, with the ten largest covering approximately 12%. The sequenced sample was PBMCs. The TCR sequence derives from a man aged 18 to 30 in good health and CMV-seropositive. The genes are TRBV4-1 and TRBJ2-2; TRBD2 aligns across 10 bases. DNA of the CDR3: TGCGCCAGCAGCCAGCTAGCGGGAGACACCGGGGAGCTGTTTTTT. This codes for CASSQLAGDTGELFF.